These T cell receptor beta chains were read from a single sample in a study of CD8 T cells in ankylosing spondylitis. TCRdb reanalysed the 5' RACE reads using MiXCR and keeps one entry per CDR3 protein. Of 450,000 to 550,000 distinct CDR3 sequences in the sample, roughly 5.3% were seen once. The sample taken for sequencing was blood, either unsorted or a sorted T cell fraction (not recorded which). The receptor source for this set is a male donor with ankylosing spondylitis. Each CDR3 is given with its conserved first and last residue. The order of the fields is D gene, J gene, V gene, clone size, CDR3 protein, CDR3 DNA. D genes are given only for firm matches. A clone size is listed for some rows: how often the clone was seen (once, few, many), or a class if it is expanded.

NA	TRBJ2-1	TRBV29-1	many	CSVERAQFHSYNEQFF	TGCAGCGTTGAGCGGGCCCAATTTCACTCCTACAATGAGCAGTTCTTC
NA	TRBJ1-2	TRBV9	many	CASSAAGSRTLEGYTF	TGTGCCAGCAGCGCCGCGGGGAGCCGTACCCTTGAAGGCTACACCTTC
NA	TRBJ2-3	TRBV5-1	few	CASSLRGGTPSTDTQYF	TGCGCCAGCAGCTTAAGAGGGGGGACGCCTAGCACAGATACGCAGTATTTT
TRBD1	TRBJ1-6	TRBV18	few	CASSSGQGAYSPLHF	TGTGCCAGCTCAAGCGGACAGGGGGCATATTCACCCCTCCACTTT
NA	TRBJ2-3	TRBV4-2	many	CASSQEKGGGDTQYF	TGTGCCAGCAGCCAAGAAAAAGGGGGAGGAGATACGCAGTATTTT
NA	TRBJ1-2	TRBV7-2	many	CASSLQRGANYGYTF	TGTGCCAGCAGCCTTCAAAGGGGGGCCAACTATGGCTACACCTTC
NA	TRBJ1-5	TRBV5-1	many	CASSLDGGNSNQPQHF	TGCGCCAGCAGCTTGGATGGGGGAAATAGCAATCAGCCCCAGCATTTT
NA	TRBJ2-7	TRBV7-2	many	CASSRLVPSSYEQYF	TGTGCCAGCAGCCGGCTGGTTCCCAGCTCCTACGAGCAGTACTTC
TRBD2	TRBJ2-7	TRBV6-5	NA	CASSYEGTKNEQYF	TGTGCCAGCAGTTACGAGGGGACTAAGAACGAGCAGTACTTC
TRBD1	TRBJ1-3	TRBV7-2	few	CASSPGQGRDTIYF	TGTGCCAGCAGCCCCGGACAGGGACGAGACACCATATATTTT
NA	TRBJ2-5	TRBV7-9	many	CASSAPAGYQETQYF	TGTGCCAGCAGCGCCCCCGCAGGGTACCAAGAGACCCAGTACTTC
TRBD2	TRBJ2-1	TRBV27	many	CATTPGTSGLNNEQFF	TGTGCCACCACCCCCGGGACTAGCGGGTTAAACAATGAGCAGTTCTTC
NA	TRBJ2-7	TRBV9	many	CASSVAEYGVQYF	TGTGCCAGCAGCGTAGCAGAGTATGGCGTGCAGTACTTC
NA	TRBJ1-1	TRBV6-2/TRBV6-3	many	CASSYGSWTEAFF	TGTGCCAGCAGTTACGGGTCTTGGACTGAAGCTTTCTTT
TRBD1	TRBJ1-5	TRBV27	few	CATNPGQGANQPQHF	TGTGCCACCAACCCGGGGCAGGGGGCGAATCAGCCCCAGCATTTT
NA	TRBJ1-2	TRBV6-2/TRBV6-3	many	CASRNIYGYTF	TGTGCCAGCAGAAATATCTATGGCTACACCTTC
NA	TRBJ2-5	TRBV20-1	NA	CSALPGAGETQYF	TGCAGTGCCCTTCCGGGGGCCGGGGAGACCCAGTACTTC
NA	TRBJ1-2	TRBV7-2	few	CASSLAQGLDGYTF	TGTGCCAGCAGCTTAGCCCAGGGACTAGACGGCTACACCTTC
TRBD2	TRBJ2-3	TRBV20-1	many	CSAGSGSGTDTQYF	TGCAGTGCTGGGAGCGGGAGCGGAACAGATACGCAGTATTTT
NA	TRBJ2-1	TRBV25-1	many	CASSGFGFAPYNEQFF	TGTGCCAGCAGTGGATTCGGCTTCGCCCCCTACAATGAGCAGTTCTTC
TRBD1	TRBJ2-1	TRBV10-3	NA	CAISRYLTGEFNEQFF	TGTGCCATTTCTCGTTACCTGACAGGGGAGTTCAATGAGCAGTTCTTC
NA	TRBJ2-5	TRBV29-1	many	CSVWTEQETQYF	TGCAGCGTTTGGACAGAACAAGAGACCCAGTACTTC
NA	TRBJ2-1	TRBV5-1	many	CASSLASPTSYNEQFF	TGCGCCAGCAGCTTGGCCAGCCCAACCTCCTACAATGAGCAGTTCTTC
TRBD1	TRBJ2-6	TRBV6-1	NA	CASTHGPGQGAQGANVLTF	TGTGCCAGCACCCATGGTCCGGGACAGGGGGCGCAGGGGGCCAACGTCCTGACTTTC
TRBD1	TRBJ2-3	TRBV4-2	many	CASSQDPQGAGGYTQYF	TGTGCCAGCAGCCAAGATCCACAGGGGGCTGGAGGGTATACGCAGTATTTT
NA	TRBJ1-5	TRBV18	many	CASSPGNRNNQPQHF	TGTGCCAGCTCACCGGGGAACAGGAACAATCAGCCCCAGCATTTT
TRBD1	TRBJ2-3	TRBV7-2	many	CASSPGGGTDTQYF	TGTGCCAGCAGCCCAGGGGGAGGCACAGATACGCAGTATTTT
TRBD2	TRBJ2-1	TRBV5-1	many	CASSLVLAGNNEQFF	TGCGCCAGCAGCTTGGTACTAGCGGGGAACAATGAGCAGTTCTTC
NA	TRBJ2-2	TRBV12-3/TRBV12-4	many	CASRKQGGTGELFF	TGTGCCAGCAGAAAACAGGGTGGCACCGGGGAGCTGTTTTTT
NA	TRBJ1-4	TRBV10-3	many	CAISEAIPGQADEKLFF	TGTGCCATCAGTGAGGCCATACCGGGACAAGCGGATGAAAAACTGTTTTTT
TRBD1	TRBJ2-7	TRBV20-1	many	CSARPTGGKQYF	TGCAGTGCTAGACCAACAGGGGGCAAGCAGTACTTC
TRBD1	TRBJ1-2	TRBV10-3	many	CAIGEGTVYGYTF	TGTGCCATCGGGGAGGGGACAGTCTATGGCTACACCTTC
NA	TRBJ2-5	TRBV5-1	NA	CASSEQTLQETQYF	TGCGCCAGCAGTGAGCAGACCCTCCAAGAGACCCAGTACTTC
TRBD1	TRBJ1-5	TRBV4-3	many	CASSQETGLYQPQHF	TGCGCCAGCAGCCAAGAGACAGGGCTTTATCAGCCCCAGCATTTT
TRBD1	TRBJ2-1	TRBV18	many	CASSPLRDRDNEQFF	TGTGCCAGCTCACCCCTCCGGGACAGGGACAATGAGCAGTTCTTC
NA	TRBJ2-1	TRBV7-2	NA	CASSLALSSVSSYNEQFF	TGTGCCAGCAGCTTGGCCCTCTCTAGCGTCAGCTCCTACAATGAGCAGTTCTTC
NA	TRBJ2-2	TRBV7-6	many	CASSFGHTGELFF	TGTGCCAGCAGCTTTGGGCACACCGGGGAGCTGTTTTTT
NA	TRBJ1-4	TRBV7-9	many	CASSPPMAGEKLFF	TGTGCCAGCAGCCCCCCAATGGCGGGTGAAAAACTGTTTTTT